This TCR beta chain was documented in a study of cytomegalovirus exposure and HLA in healthy donors (dated by TCRdb to 2016 to 2017). Regarding the research as a whole: According to a later analysis, one platform produced both the 120 validation repertoires and the 700 or so repertoires of the first cohort. The study aimed to test whether cataloging public T cell receptors could reveal signatures of past pathogen exposure. Besides the first cohort of under 700 subjects, a separate validation cohort made up of about 120 different subjects was used. To predict cytomegalovirus infection status, the study brought together high-throughput TCR immunosequencing, statistical association of individual TCRs with disease status, and machine learning. Study-wide conclusions, independent of this receptor: The classifier was reported to diagnose cytomegalovirus status with high specificity and sensitivity in both the original and validation cohorts. A total of around 150 TCR beta chains were listed by the study as associated with cytomegalovirus. Most TCR sequences were observed very rarely across donors, whereas some public TCRs were present in many individuals. A few of the identified cytomegalovirus-associated TCR beta chains were confirmed in vitro to be specific for cytomegalovirus antigens. The validation cohort had no HLA typing available for a later analysis, so co-occurrence within that cohort was assessed over all 110 or so repertoires. Of the cluster scores, 90% to 95% were above 0 in a later analysis, which found that TCRs clustered in the first cohort also tended to co-occur in the 120 validation repertoires. The authors suggested that the approach could potentially be generalized to other disease states and immunological phenotypes.

The germline V gene (reference sequence) yields PRHDT for CDR1 and FYEKMQ for CDR2. Trimmed from V: 5 bases; trimmed from J: 4 bases; junction bases lacking a gene match: 9. The CDR3 runs 15 amino acids, cysteine and phenylalanine included. The CDR3 DNA has 45 bases and is translated from base 1. A remark on this clone: Its antigen is unknown. The input lacks base qualities; no much larger clone sits a single base away.

The donors belonged to the validation cohort of 90 to 150 subjects, which was separate from the approximately 700-subject first cohort. Library creation used the immunoSEQ multiplex PCR assay. Regarding the original processing steps: A statistical classification framework was built to diagnose cytomegalovirus status from the catalog of TCR beta chain sequences. Held by TCRdb, this immuneACCESS table contains in-frame sequences only and omits some clones. Under half of the omission traces to an unresolved V gene where checked; the cause of the rest is unknown. Clonal size and the V and J genes are those of that table, whereas D and trimming came from the DNA. This sample gives about 38,000 clones in total; 90% to 95% of them show up just once. The ten largest clones capture about 3.5% of the sample.

The source of this sequence is a man between 18 and 35 years old in good health and CMV-seronegative. This chain is built from TRBV13 and TRBJ1-2; 8 middle bases align to TRBD1. The sample comprised PBMCs. The CDR3 region has the sequence CASSATDRVAYGYTF. The DNA sequence is given as TGTGCCAGCAGCGCGACGGACAGGGTCGCCTATGGCTACACCTTC.